Presented here are 25 T cell receptor beta chains from one specimen sequenced in a study of graft-versus-host responses after intestinal transplantation. Here immunoSEQ multiplex PCR was the method, and the copy in TCRdb shows in-frame clones only, minus some. The table records more than 65,000 clones, 85% to 95% of them present only once. No antigen has been identified for these receptors. The sequencing here drew on unstimulated CD8+ T cells sorted from spleen or lymph node cells, taken before transplant. The origin of the receptors is a human donor who was the organ donor for an intestinal transplant.

V gene TRBV30 combines with J gene TRBJ2-5; D is uncertain. V lost 2 bases and J lost 5, with 6 bases in between. The CDR3 has 11 residues. Germline V gives CDR1 GTSNPN, CDR2 SVGIG (reference sequence). The CDR3 nucleotides read TGTGCCTGGAGTCTGCGGGAGACCCAGTACTTC. Its translation is CAWSLRETQYF. Looking up the rest from reference TRBV30 and TRBJ2-5 gives the full variable domain: SQTIHQWPATLVQPVGSPLSLECTVEGTSNPNLYWYRQAAGRGLQLLFYSVGIGQISSEVPQNLSASRPQDRQFILSSKKLLLSDSGFYLCAWSLRETQYFGPGTRLLVL.

The chain uses TRBV7-9 and TRBJ2-3, with D possibly being TRBD1 (7 bases). From germline, CDR1 is SEHNR and CDR2 FQNEAQ (reference sequence). This CDR3 has 12 residues. Trimming stripped 5 bases from V and 6 bases from J, with 9 bases between. CDR3 residues: CASSPGGDTQYF. The DNA of the CDR3 is TGTGCCAGCAGCCCAGGGGGGGATACGCAGTATTTT.

This clone appeared a few times. This chain uses TRBV4-2 with TRBJ2-5; D remains unclear. Per germline, CDR1 LGHNA and CDR2 YNFKEQ. The CDR3 covers 13 residues. Trimming shortened V by 0 bases and J by 1 base, and 3 bases separated the two germline ends. The CDR3 spells CASSQDRQETQYF. The CDR3 bases are TGTGCCAGCAGCCAAGATCGCCAAGAGACCCAGTACTTC.

The table lists this clone with a count of one. The chain carries TRBV6-5 and TRBJ2-5, with 9 bases lining up with TRBD2. CDR3 length equals 14 residues. Germline-derived CDR1 and CDR2 are MNHEY and SVGAGI. J lost 5 bases, V lost 2 bases, and 3 bases had no gene match. The CDR3 nucleotides are TGTGCCAGCAGTTACGTTAGCGGGAGTGAGACCCAGTACTTC. It is translated as CASSYVSGSETQYF.

This rearrangement joins TRBV4-3 to TRBJ2-7; D unclear. This CDR3 is built from 13 residues. Trimming removed 1 base from V and 5 bases from J, with 9 bases in between. Germline values: CDR1 LGHNA, CDR2 YSLEER. The CDR3 sequence is CASSQGLKHEQYF. In DNA, the CDR3 is TGCGCCAGCAGCCAAGGTCTCAAGCACGAGCAGTACTTC.

The chain combines TRBV19 with TRBJ2-7; TRBD2 matches at 7 bases. CDR1 and CDR2 from the germline V gene are LNHDA and SQIVND (reference sequence). J gave up 2 bases and V 6 bases, and 10 bases lay outside the gene matches. The CDR3 has 15 amino acids. DNA for the CDR3: TGTGCCAGTAGACCGGGGGGACGTGGGGCCTACGAGCAGTACTTC. It encodes CASRPGGRGAYEQYF.

This chain connects TRBV5-5 to TRBJ2-7, with no clear D. Trimming left V 5 bases short and J 0 bases short, with 6 bases between. Germline CDR1 SGHKS, CDR2 YYEKEE (reference sequence). The CDR3 runs 12 residues. The CDR3 nucleotides are TGTGCCAGCAGTCCAGTCTCCTACGAGCAGTACTTC. As protein: CASSPVSYEQYF.

The chain links TRBV4-3 to TRBJ1-4; D unresolved. CDR3 length equals 17 residues. Germline V gene data show CDR1 as LGHNA and CDR2 as YSLEER. V lost 0 bases and J lost 4, with 15 bases in between. The CDR3 DNA reads TGCGCCAGCAGCCAAGATTCCTACGGACGGGGTAATGAAAAACTGTTTTTT. Translated: CASSQDSYGRGNEKLFF.

This rearrangement joins TRBV27 to TRBJ1-2; TRBD1 matches at 7 bases. The CDR3 loop spans 13 amino acids. CDR1 and CDR2 from the germline V gene are MNHEY and SMNVEV (reference sequence). Trimming cost V 8 bases and J 4 bases; bases outside gene matches: 7. DNA of the CDR3: TGTGCCAGCGGGCCACAGGGGTCCTATGGCTACACCTTC. As protein: CASGPQGSYGYTF.

The chain carries TRBV11-2 and TRBJ2-3; TRBD2 matches at 11 bases. CDR1 SGHAT and CDR2 FQNNGV come from the germline V gene. Trimming at V came to 2 bases and at J to 5 bases, leaving 3 bases not matched to a gene. The CDR3 length is 15 residues. This chain's CDR3 is CASSLLAGGRDTQYF. CDR3 in DNA: TGTGCCAGCAGCTTATTAGCGGGGGGGCGAGATACGCAGTATTTT.

This chain links TRBV27 with TRBJ1-6; possible D gene TRBD1, 6 bases. The CDR3 consists of 15 residues. Per germline, CDR1 MNHEY and CDR2 SMNVEV (reference sequence). Trimming took 2 bases from V and 6 from J, leaving 11 bases between them. The CDR3 loop is CASSLGGTINSPLHF. The DNA for the CDR3 is TGTGCCAGCAGTTTAGGGGGCACGATTAATTCACCCCTCCACTTT.

The chain combines TRBV29-1 with TRBJ1-1, with D possibly being TRBD1 (5 bases). Per the germline V gene, CDR1 is SQVTM and CDR2 is ANQGSEA. The CDR3 sequence is 14 residues long. V shed 7 bases and J shed 2 bases, with 17 bases lying between them. The CDR3 spells CSARPGGANTEAFF. In nucleotides, the CDR3 is TGCAGCGCCCGCCCGGGCGGGGCCAACACTGAAGCTTTCTTT. The variable domain in full, completed from reference TRBV29-1 and TRBJ1-1, reads SAVISQKPSRDICQRGTSLTIQCQVDSQVTMMFWYRQQPGQSLTLIATANQGSEATYESGFVIDKFPISRPNLTFSTLTVSNMSPEDSSIYLCSARPGGANTEAFFGQGTRLTVV.

The rearrangement joins TRBV10-1 to TRBJ1-6, with a tentative D call TRBD1 (5 bases). The V gene's germline CDR1 is WNHNN and CDR2 SYGVQD (reference sequence). The CDR3 is 14 amino acids. V was clipped by 7 bases and J by 7 bases, with 14 bases between them. CDR3 residues: CASKSTRGNSPLHF. The DNA of the CDR3 is TGCGCCAGCAAATCGACAAGGGGAAATTCACCCCTCCACTTT.

The rearrangement uses TRBV6-5 and TRBJ2-1, with a weak D call TRBD2 (5 bases). The V gene's germline CDR1 is MNHEY and CDR2 SVGAGI. V gave up 6 bases and J gave up 7 bases, with 19 bases separating them. CDR3 length equals 15 residues. The CDR3 loop reads CASRIGLAGINEQFF. CDR3 in DNA: TGTGCCAGCAGAATTGGGCTAGCTGGTATTAATGAGCAGTTCTTC.

This CDR3 reads CASSFRGGLNEQFF. The CDR3 DNA is TGTGCCAGCAGTTTCCGGGGGGGCCTCAATGAGCAGTTCTTC. The J gene is TRBJ2-1, the V gene TRBV28, with TRBD2 matching over 8 bases. Germline V gives CDR1 MDHEN, CDR2 SYDVKM. The CDR3 is made up of 14 amino acids. After removal of 3 bases from V and 6 bases from J, the junction contained 4 bases not matched to a gene. Complete variable domain (other parts from reference TRBV28 and TRBJ2-1): DVKVTQSSRYLVKRTGEKVFLECVQDMDHENMFWYRQDPGLGLRLIYFSYDVKMKEKGDIPEGYSVSREKKERFSLILESASTNQTSMYLCASSFRGGLNEQFFGPGTRLTVL.

The rearrangement uses TRBV7-9 and TRBJ2-1; no definite D call. This CDR3 is 16 amino acids long. Trimming cost V 4 bases and J 0 bases, with 13 bases left between them. Germline loops: CDR1 SEHNR, CDR2 FQNEAQ (reference sequence). CDR3 protein: CASSSHAAASYNEQFF. The DNA of the CDR3 is TGTGCCAGCAGCTCCCACGCGGCAGCCTCCTACAATGAGCAGTTCTTC.

This sequence joins TRBV4-1 and TRBJ1-2, with TRBD1 as a possible D gene (5 bases). This CDR3 is built from 19 residues. Deletions cut 0 bases from V and 7 bases from J, with 27 bases between. CDR1 and CDR2 (germline): MGHRA, YSYEKL. The CDR3 sequence is CASSQDWADRFGEVVGYTF. The DNA of the CDR3 is TGCGCCAGCAGCCAAGATTGGGCCGACAGATTCGGGGAGGTGGTTGGCTACACCTTC.

The rearrangement links TRBV4-1 to TRBJ1-2; D is ambiguous. The germline gives CDR1 MGHRA, CDR2 YSYEKL. This CDR3 spans 14 amino acids. Trimming cost V 5 bases and J 4 bases, with 14 bases left between them. CDR3 sequence (DNA): TGCGCCAGCAGCGGACCTAGGAGGCCCTATGGCTACACCTTC. Protein product: CASSGPRRPYGYTF.

This rearrangement joins TRBV7-3 to TRBJ2-1; D remains ambiguous. The CDR3 is 13 residues long. Germline assignment: CDR1 SGHTA and CDR2 FQGTGA. V dropped 4 bases and J dropped 6 bases, with 10 bases sitting between them. The DNA for the CDR3 is TGTGCCAGCAGCTGGGCCATGAGCAATGAGCAGTTCTTC. Protein sequence: CASSWAMSNEQFF. The full variable domain, in which reference TRBV7-3 and TRBJ2-1 provide the parts outside the CDR3, is GAGVSQTPSNKVTEKGKYVELRCDPISGHTALYWYRQSLGQGPEFLIYFQGTGAADDSGLPNDRFFAVRPEGSVSTLKIQRTERGDSAVYLCASSWAMSNEQFFGPGTRLTVL.

This chain uses TRBV4-2 with TRBJ1-1, with 8 positions matching TRBD1. CDR1 LGHNA and CDR2 YNFKEQ come from the germline V gene. CDR3 length: 17 residues. V was pared by 0 bases and J by 4 bases, with 10 bases of the junction left unmatched. In nucleotides, the CDR3 is TGTGCCAGCAGCCAAGATATGCCAGGGGGCAGTGTCACTGAAGCTTTCTTT. Its protein product is CASSQDMPGGSVTEAFF.

The chain combines TRBV4-2 with TRBJ2-3; the match to TRBD2 covers 8 bases. The CDR3 runs 16 residues. The trim removed 7 bases at V and 0 bases at J, leaving 9 bases unmatched. Germline V gene lookup returns CDR1 LGHNA and CDR2 YNFKEQ. The CDR3 sequence: CASNERGGTSTDTQYF. CDR3 coding DNA: TGTGCCAGCAACGAACGGGGGGGGACTAGCACAGATACGCAGTATTTT.

The rearrangement links TRBV12-5 to TRBJ1-1; 12 positions agree with TRBD1. This CDR3 contains 13 residues. The V gene's germline CDR1 is LGHNT and CDR2 FRNRAP. With 6 bases clipped from V and 4 bases from J, the junction kept 0 bases outside the gene matches. This chain's CDR3 is CASGGQGATEAFF. CDR3 nucleotide sequence: TGTGCTAGTGGGGGACAGGGGGCCACTGAAGCTTTCTTT. The full variable domain, in which reference TRBV12-5 and TRBJ1-1 provide the parts outside the CDR3, is DARVTQTPRHKVTEMGQEVTMRCQPILGHNTVFWYRQTMMQGLELLAYFRNRAPLDDSGMPKDRFSAEMPDATLATLKIQPSEPRDSAVYFCASGGQGATEAFFGQGTRLTVV.

V usage is TRBV14 and J usage is TRBJ2-7; D perhaps matches TRBD1 (6 bases). Looked up from germline, CDR1 is SGHDN and CDR2 is FVKESK. V lost 1 base and J 2 bases, leaving 18 bases between the germline ends. This CDR3 region has 17 residues. Written as DNA, the CDR3 is TGTGCCAGCAGCCAAGTGAGGTTAGGACAGTGGCCCTACGAGCAGTACTTC. It translates to CASSQVRLGQWPYEQYF.

This sequence joins TRBV30 and TRBJ2-3; D possibly corresponds to TRBD2 (5 bases). This CDR3 comprises 14 residues. Trimming took 0 bases from V and 2 from J, leaving 9 bases between them. In germline, CDR1 is GTSNPN, CDR2 SVGIG (reference sequence). The DNA for the CDR3 is TGTGCCTGGAGTGTAGATGACTACACAGATACGCAGTATTTT. Translated, it gives CAWSVDDYTDTQYF.

The genes are TRBV19 and TRBJ2-2, with D maybe TRBD2 (5 bases). Germline lookup yields CDR1 LNHDA and CDR2 SQIVND (reference sequence). The CDR3 is made up of 14 amino acids. The germline V and J ends were trimmed by 6 bases and 7 bases, with 15 bases remaining between them. The chain's CDR3 is CASRPTLANGELFF. The CDR3, as DNA: TGTGCCAGTAGACCAACCCTAGCCAACGGGGAGCTGTTTTTT.